This record concerns one T cell receptor beta chain sequence. The antigen is not known. Patients in the study, people with chemo-refractory metastatic non-small-cell lung cancer, received focal radiation plus ipilimumab CTLA-4 blockade. Germline CDR1 is MNHNS and CDR2 is SASEGT. V was clipped by 8 bases and J by 4 bases; unmatched bases: 6. CDR3 length equals 13 residues. The data derive from a study of radiotherapy plus CTLA-4 blockade in lung cancer. Study in general: Objective responses occurred in 18% of patients; around 30% had disease control. Findings and caveats of the study: Dynamics of early blood T cell clones, together with interferon-beta, were reportedly the best predictors of response. Expansion in blood of tumor-derived TCR clones was seen after radiotherapy plus ipilimumab.

Data came from immunoSEQ multiplex PCR; TCRdb stores just in-frame clones and leaves some out. The repertoire holds around 80,000 clones, 74% seen once, with roughly 10% in the top ten. This sequence joins TRBV6-1 and TRBJ1-2; 8 bases line up with TRBD1. The sample in question was peripheral blood, obtained from a patient treated with radiotherapy plus ipilimumab. This clonotype was obtained from a human donor with non-small cell lung cancer whose response to radiotherapy plus ipilimumab could not be evaluated. The CDR3 region has the DNA TGTGCCAGCGACAGGGGCGCAAGCTATGGCTACACCTTC. Its translation: CASDRGASYGYTF.